This is a list of T cell receptor beta chains from one sample in a study of prognosis after radiotherapy for stage I lung cancer. TCRdb redid the calling of the multiplex PCR reads with MiXCR, one entry per CDR3 protein. Found here are around 30,000 distinct CDR3 sequences, 32% of them singletons; the top ten hold roughly 34%. The sequenced sample was PBMCs, obtained before or after stereotactic body radiation therapy (not recorded which). These receptors were obtained from a donor aged 50 or older with non-small cell lung cancer. Each CDR3 is given with its conserved first and last residue. The D gene is left open where the match is weak. The size entry is marked missing in some rows and otherwise reads once, few, many or a size class.

D gene: TRBD1
clone size: many
V gene: TRBV30
J gene: TRBJ2-3
CDR3 protein: CAWSVRGRDHDTQYF
CDR3 DNA: TGTGCCTGGAGTGTAAGGGGGCGAGACCACGATACGCAGTATTTT

D gene: TRBD2
clone size: many
V gene: TRBV7-3
J gene: TRBJ2-1
CDR3 protein: CASSLTSGPYNEQFF
CDR3 DNA: TGTGCCAGCAGCTTGACTAGCGGCCCCTACAATGAGCAGTTCTTC

D gene: TRBD2
clone size: many
V gene: TRBV9
J gene: TRBJ2-1
CDR3 protein: CASSVANSGRALGEQFF
CDR3 DNA: TGTGCCAGCAGCGTAGCAAATAGCGGGAGGGCATTAGGGGAGCAGTTCTTC

D gene: TRBD1
clone size: -
V gene: TRBV24-1
J gene: TRBJ1-1
CDR3 protein: CATSDSRDRGRIGTEAFF
CDR3 DNA: TGTGCCACCAGTGATTCCCGGGACAGGGGGCGGATTGGTACTGAAGCTTTCTTT

D gene: -
clone size: medium-sized
V gene: TRBV5-1
J gene: TRBJ2-3
CDR3 protein: CASSLTGGRLDTQYF
CDR3 DNA: TGCGCCAGCTCTTTAACGGGGGGCAGGTTGGATACGCAGTATTTT

D gene: -
clone size: many
V gene: TRBV7-3
J gene: TRBJ2-5
CDR3 protein: CASSQGKGETQYF
CDR3 DNA: TGTGCCAGCAGCCAGGGGAAGGGGGAGACCCAGTACTTC

D gene: -
clone size: many
V gene: TRBV7-3
J gene: TRBJ1-1
CDR3 protein: CASSPDGGRGTEAFF
CDR3 DNA: TGTGCCAGCAGCCCCGACGGGGGGAGAGGAACTGAAGCTTTCTTT

D gene: -
clone size: many
V gene: TRBV20-1
J gene: TRBJ2-7
CDR3 protein: CSARDLGGAASSYEQYF
CDR3 DNA: TGCAGTGCTAGAGATTTGGGGGGAGCGGCCAGCTCCTACGAGCAGTACTTC

D gene: TRBD1
clone size: many
V gene: TRBV7-9
J gene: TRBJ1-6
CDR3 protein: CASSPGETGFRSPLHF
CDR3 DNA: TGTGCCAGCAGCCCCGGGGAGACAGGGTTTCGCTCACCCCTCCACTTT

D gene: -
clone size: many
V gene: TRBV27
J gene: TRBJ2-5
CDR3 protein: CASSALGFETQYF
CDR3 DNA: TGTGCCAGCAGCGCGTTGGGGTTTGAGACCCAGTACTTC

D gene: TRBD1
clone size: many
V gene: TRBV12-3/TRBV12-4
J gene: TRBJ1-1
CDR3 protein: CASSNTGVTEAFF
CDR3 DNA: TGTGCCAGCAGCAACACAGGGGTCACTGAAGCTTTCTTT

D gene: TRBD2
clone size: many
V gene: TRBV10-3
J gene: TRBJ2-5
CDR3 protein: CAISESIGTKQETQYF
CDR3 DNA: TGTGCCATCAGTGAGTCGATTGGGACTAAACAAGAGACCCAGTACTTC

D gene: -
clone size: many
V gene: TRBV30
J gene: TRBJ1-5
CDR3 protein: CAWSSRDQPQHF
CDR3 DNA: TGTGCCTGGAGTTCTAGGGATCAGCCCCAGCATTTT

D gene: -
clone size: -
V gene: TRBV14
J gene: TRBJ1-6
CDR3 protein: CASSQGRDWYNSPLHF
CDR3 DNA: TGTGCCAGCAGCCAAGGAAGGGACTGGTATAATTCACCCCTCCACTTT

D gene: -
clone size: many
V gene: TRBV7-9
J gene: TRBJ2-7
CDR3 protein: CASSLRSDEQYF
CDR3 DNA: TGTGCCAGCAGCTTAAGGTCCGACGAGCAGTACTTC

D gene: -
clone size: many
V gene: TRBV4-1
J gene: TRBJ2-2
CDR3 protein: CASSQGGGRGTGELFF
CDR3 DNA: TGCGCCAGCAGCCAAGGAGGCGGTCGTGGAACCGGGGAGCTGTTTTTT

D gene: -
clone size: many
V gene: TRBV9
J gene: TRBJ2-3
CDR3 protein: CASSVAGSWSDTQYF
CDR3 DNA: TGTGCCAGCAGCGTAGCGGGGTCGTGGTCAGATACGCAGTATTTT

D gene: -
clone size: -
V gene: TRBV6-2/TRBV6-3
J gene: TRBJ2-1
CDR3 protein: CASRRYNEQFF
CDR3 DNA: TGTGCCAGCCGGCGATACAATGAGCAGTTCTTC

D gene: TRBD2
clone size: many
V gene: TRBV7-9
J gene: TRBJ2-2
CDR3 protein: CASSFIAGAVGELFF
CDR3 DNA: TGTGCCAGCAGCTTTATAGCGGGAGCGGTCGGGGAGCTGTTTTTT

D gene: -
clone size: many
V gene: TRBV2
J gene: TRBJ1-6
CDR3 protein: CASSEEPPGITLHF
CDR3 DNA: TGTGCCAGCAGTGAAGAACCGCCTGGGATCACCCTCCACTTT

D gene: -
clone size: -
V gene: TRBV5-1
J gene: TRBJ2-1
CDR3 protein: CASSQEDYPQAKQFF
CDR3 DNA: TGCGCCAGCAGCCAGGAGGACTACCCGCAGGCAAAGCAGTTCTTC

D gene: -
clone size: many
V gene: TRBV20-1
J gene: TRBJ2-3
CDR3 protein: CSARAERTDTQYF
CDR3 DNA: TGCAGTGCTAGAGCCGAGCGCACAGATACGCAGTATTTT

D gene: -
clone size: -
V gene: TRBV6-9
J gene: TRBJ2-5
CDR3 protein: CASSYEVRGWYF
CDR3 DNA: TGTGCCAGTAGTTACGAAGTCCGGGGTTGGTACTTC

D gene: -
clone size: many
V gene: TRBV9
J gene: TRBJ2-1
CDR3 protein: CASSVDPSTYNEQFF
CDR3 DNA: TGTGCCAGCAGCGTAGACCCTTCGACCTACAATGAGCAGTTCTTC

D gene: TRBD2
clone size: many
V gene: TRBV6-2/TRBV6-3
J gene: TRBJ2-5
CDR3 protein: CASSLAGPETQYF
CDR3 DNA: TGTGCCAGCAGTCTAGCGGGACCGGAGACCCAGTACTTC

D gene: TRBD1
clone size: many
V gene: TRBV7-8
J gene: TRBJ2-5
CDR3 protein: CASSTGTARETQYF
CDR3 DNA: TGTGCCAGCAGCACCGGGACAGCCAGGGAGACCCAGTACTTC

D gene: TRBD1
clone size: many
V gene: TRBV6-4
J gene: TRBJ1-5
CDR3 protein: CASSARGQGRANQPQHF
CDR3 DNA: TGTGCCAGCAGTGCCCGAGGACAGGGGAGAGCAAATCAGCCCCAGCATTTT

D gene: TRBD2
clone size: -
V gene: TRBV7-3
J gene: TRBJ2-5
CDR3 protein: CASSQVLASRETQYF
CDR3 DNA: TGTGCCAGCAGCCAGGTACTAGCGAGCCGGGAGACCCAGTACTTC

D gene: -
clone size: many
V gene: TRBV19
J gene: TRBJ1-2
CDR3 protein: CASTPSWALYGFYGYTF
CDR3 DNA: TGTGCCAGTACCCCAAGTTGGGCGCTCTATGGCTTCTATGGCTACACCTTC

D gene: -
clone size: many
V gene: TRBV5-1
J gene: TRBJ1-5
CDR3 protein: CASSLAPGEAQPQHF
CDR3 DNA: TGCGCCAGCAGCTTGGCCCCAGGGGAGGCTCAGCCCCAGCATTTT

D gene: -
clone size: -
V gene: TRBV29-1
J gene: TRBJ2-1
CDR3 protein: CSVGSPVFF
CDR3 DNA: TGCAGCGTTGGATCCCCCGTGTTCTTC

D gene: TRBD1
clone size: many
V gene: TRBV29-1
J gene: TRBJ2-7
CDR3 protein: CSALFRDRGLEQYF
CDR3 DNA: TGCAGCGCGCTTTTCCGGGACAGGGGGCTCGAGCAGTACTTC

D gene: -
clone size: many
V gene: TRBV24-1
J gene: TRBJ2-3
CDR3 protein: CATSTADPSTDTQYF
CDR3 DNA: TGTGCCACCAGCACCGCAGACCCTAGCACAGATACGCAGTATTTT

D gene: TRBD2
clone size: -
V gene: TRBV6-1
J gene: TRBJ2-3
CDR3 protein: CASTPLAVETDTQYF
CDR3 DNA: TGTGCCAGCACTCCCCTAGCGGTAGAGACAGATACGCAGTATTTT

D gene: -
clone size: many
V gene: TRBV10-3
J gene: TRBJ2-7
CDR3 protein: CAISESASESYEQYF
CDR3 DNA: TGTGCCATCAGTGAGTCGGCTAGCGAGTCCTACGAGCAGTACTTC

D gene: -
clone size: many
V gene: TRBV11-3
J gene: TRBJ2-1
CDR3 protein: CASSLGPGQKFF
CDR3 DNA: TGTGCCAGCAGCTTAGGTCCGGGGCAGAAGTTCTTC

D gene: TRBD2
clone size: -
V gene: TRBV9
J gene: TRBJ2-1
CDR3 protein: CASSAEGLAGVHEKFF
CDR3 DNA: TGTGCCAGCAGCGCAGAGGGACTAGCGGGAGTTCATGAGAAGTTCTTC

D gene: -
clone size: many
V gene: TRBV20-1
J gene: TRBJ2-5
CDR3 protein: CSASGQNPETQYF
CDR3 DNA: TGCAGTGCTAGTGGCCAGAACCCAGAGACCCAGTACTTC

D gene: TRBD1
clone size: once
V gene: TRBV5-1
J gene: TRBJ2-3
CDR3 protein: CASSATGSREPQYF
CDR3 DNA: TGCGCCAGCAGCGCGACAGGGAGCAGGGAGCCCCAGTATTTT

D gene: TRBD1
clone size: -
V gene: TRBV7-2
J gene: TRBJ1-6
CDR3 protein: CASSGRDRINSPLHF
CDR3 DNA: TGTGCCAGCAGCGGAAGGGACAGGATTAATTCACCCCTCCACTTT

D gene: -
clone size: many
V gene: TRBV6-2/TRBV6-3
J gene: TRBJ1-5
CDR3 protein: CASSSIGFYQPQHF
CDR3 DNA: TGTGCCAGCAGTTCCATAGGGTTTTATCAGCCCCAGCATTTT

D gene: -
clone size: -
V gene: TRBV7-8
J gene: TRBJ1-5
CDR3 protein: CASSLGDSNQPQHF
CDR3 DNA: TGTGCCAGCAGCTTAGGAGATAGCAATCAGCCCCAGCATTTT

D gene: -
clone size: many
V gene: TRBV20-1
J gene: TRBJ2-7
CDR3 protein: CSANPQSYEQYF
CDR3 DNA: TGCAGTGCTAACCCACAATCCTACGAGCAGTACTTC

D gene: -
clone size: many
V gene: TRBV20-1
J gene: TRBJ2-7
CDR3 protein: CSARRGGDEQYF
CDR3 DNA: TGCAGTGCTAGGAGGGGGGGGGACGAGCAGTACTTC

D gene: TRBD1
clone size: many
V gene: TRBV30
J gene: TRBJ1-1
CDR3 protein: CAWSPPGQGKGTEAFF
CDR3 DNA: TGTGCCTGGAGCCCCCCGGGACAGGGGAAGGGCACTGAAGCTTTCTTT

D gene: -
clone size: -
V gene: TRBV9
J gene: TRBJ1-4
CDR3 protein: CASSPGTATNEKLFF
CDR3 DNA: TGTGCCAGCAGCCCCGGGACCGCAACTAATGAAAAACTGTTTTTT